A selection of T cell receptor beta chains follows, all from one sample in a study of T cell responses to AZD1222 COVID-19 vaccine. The table came from immunoSEQ multiplex PCR; TCRdb's copy has only in-frame clones and leaves some out. This sample carries around 140,000 clones, over 90% of them seen once, and the ten largest clones take about 3.7%. The source material was peripheral blood, sampled 28 days after the second AZD1222 dose. The receptors originated from an adult who received the AZD1222 COVID-19 vaccine. CDR3s include the opening cysteine and the closing phenylalanine or tryptophan. Fields, in order: CDR3 DNA, CDR3 protein, V gene, clone size, J gene, D gene. The D gene is left open where the match is weak. Some rows mark clone size as missing; the rest say once, few, many or name a class of expanded clone.

CDR3 DNA: TGTGCCAGCAGACCCGGGACAGCTGGAAACACCATATATTTT
CDR3 protein: CASRPGTAGNTIYF
V gene: TRBV6-5
clone size: NA
J gene: TRBJ1-3
D gene: TRBD1

CDR3 DNA: TGTGCCAGCAGCCCTTGGGATTCACCCCTCCACTTT
CDR3 protein: CASSPWDSPLHF
V gene: TRBV5-5
clone size: once
J gene: TRBJ1-6
D gene: NA

CDR3 DNA: TGTGCCAGCGGGCTCAGGGGGGTTTACAATGAGCAGTTCTTC
CDR3 protein: CASGLRGVYNEQFF
V gene: TRBV28
clone size: NA
J gene: TRBJ2-1
D gene: NA

CDR3 DNA: TGTGCCTGGAGTATGGTTAATTCACCCCTCCACTTT
CDR3 protein: CAWSMVNSPLHF
V gene: TRBV30
clone size: NA
J gene: TRBJ1-6
D gene: NA

CDR3 DNA: TGCGCCAGCAGTTCGGAGCCGTCATCCTCTGGAAACACCATATATTTT
CDR3 protein: CASSSEPSSSGNTIYF
V gene: TRBV5-1
clone size: NA
J gene: TRBJ1-3
D gene: NA

CDR3 DNA: TGTGCCAGCAGCCCACAACAGATCTCTGGAAACACCATATATTTT
CDR3 protein: CASSPQQISGNTIYF
V gene: TRBV9
clone size: NA
J gene: TRBJ1-3
D gene: NA

CDR3 DNA: TGTGCCAGCAGCCAAACTCAGGGCTGGAATGAAAAACTGTTTTTT
CDR3 protein: CASSQTQGWNEKLFF
V gene: TRBV3-1/TRBV3-2
clone size: NA
J gene: TRBJ1-4
D gene: NA

CDR3 DNA: TGTGCCATCAGTGAGTCGATGGGCAGCTTCATGGGTGGCAATCAGCCCCAGCATTTT
CDR3 protein: CAISESMGSFMGGNQPQHF
V gene: TRBV10-3
clone size: NA
J gene: TRBJ1-5
D gene: NA

CDR3 DNA: TGTGCCAGCAGCTTAGACGTCGTGAACACTGAAGCTTTCTTT
CDR3 protein: CASSLDVVNTEAFF
V gene: TRBV7-2
clone size: NA
J gene: TRBJ1-1
D gene: NA

CDR3 DNA: TGTGCCAGCAGTGACTCAGGGGGCGCCGCAGATACGCAGTATTTT
CDR3 protein: CASSDSGGAADTQYF
V gene: TRBV6-4
clone size: NA
J gene: TRBJ2-3
D gene: TRBD1

CDR3 DNA: TGTGCCAGCACCAATCGGGACAGGGTGGATCCGCCCCAGCATTTT
CDR3 protein: CASTNRDRVDPPQHF
V gene: TRBV28
clone size: NA
J gene: TRBJ1-5
D gene: TRBD1

CDR3 DNA: TGTGCCAGCAGCTGGGAGCGGACGGGCGCGCAGTTCTTC
CDR3 protein: CASSWERTGAQFF
V gene: TRBV7-3
clone size: NA
J gene: TRBJ2-1
D gene: NA

CDR3 DNA: TGCGCCAGTAGGGACGGTTCCATCGGAAACACCATATATTTT
CDR3 protein: CASRDGSIGNTIYF
V gene: TRBV10-2
clone size: NA
J gene: TRBJ1-3
D gene: NA

CDR3 DNA: TGTGCCAGCACGTGGGCGTCAGGAAACACCATATATTTT
CDR3 protein: CASTWASGNTIYF
V gene: TRBV28
clone size: NA
J gene: TRBJ1-3
D gene: NA

CDR3 DNA: TGTGCCAGCAGCCTTGCGGGAGGGCCGGGCGCCGGGGAGCTGTTTTTT
CDR3 protein: CASSLAGGPGAGELFF
V gene: TRBV9
clone size: NA
J gene: TRBJ2-2
D gene: TRBD2

CDR3 DNA: TGCGCCAGCGGGCCCTCGGGGGCCTGGCCGGAAGCTTTCTTT
CDR3 protein: CASGPSGAWPEAFF
V gene: TRBV5-1
clone size: NA
J gene: TRBJ1-1
D gene: NA

CDR3 DNA: TGTGCCAGCAGCTTAGATGGTCGGGATGGTAGCACTGAAGCTTTCTTT
CDR3 protein: CASSLDGRDGSTEAFF
V gene: TRBV11-3
clone size: NA
J gene: TRBJ1-1
D gene: NA

CDR3 DNA: TGTGCCAGCAGTCCACCCAGCGGGAGCAGCACAGATACGCAGTATTTT
CDR3 protein: CASSPPSGSSTDTQYF
V gene: TRBV28
clone size: few
J gene: TRBJ2-3
D gene: TRBD2

CDR3 DNA: TGTGCCTGGGATCGCGGTCGCGGGACCGGGGAGCTGTTTTTT
CDR3 protein: CAWDRGRGTGELFF
V gene: TRBV30
clone size: NA
J gene: TRBJ2-2
D gene: NA

CDR3 DNA: TGTGCCAGCAGTTTATTGGCCGGGGCCTATGGGACCGGGGAGCTGTTTTTT
CDR3 protein: CASSLLAGAYGTGELFF
V gene: TRBV28
clone size: NA
J gene: TRBJ2-2
D gene: NA

CDR3 DNA: TGTGCCAGCAGCTTAGACCGGTTCGGATCTCATGGCTACACCTTC
CDR3 protein: CASSLDRFGSHGYTF
V gene: TRBV13
clone size: NA
J gene: TRBJ1-2
D gene: NA

CDR3 DNA: TGTGCCAGCAGCTTGGGGGGTGGGGGCAATCAGCCCCAGCATTTT
CDR3 protein: CASSLGGGGNQPQHF
V gene: TRBV13
clone size: NA
J gene: TRBJ1-5
D gene: NA

CDR3 DNA: TGTGCCAGCAGCTTAGGGACAGCGAAAGAGACCCAGTACTTC
CDR3 protein: CASSLGTAKETQYF
V gene: TRBV7-9
clone size: NA
J gene: TRBJ2-5
D gene: NA